Listed here are 29 T cell receptor beta chains from one sample, sequenced in a study of blood T cells in healthy people across ages. For the second PCR, which ran for about 6 to 11 cycles, a sample-barcoded 5' primer and a J-beta primer mix were used. TCRdb reprocessed the 5' RACE reads with MiXCR, giving one entry per CDR3 protein. This sample has under 1,000,000 distinct CDR3 sequences, with around 34% found just once. Sequencing used blood. All receptors derive from a man aged 18 to 29 in good health.

The chain has TRBV20-1 and TRBJ2-7, with D uncertain. Germline-derived CDR1 and CDR2 are DFQATT and SNEGSKA (reference sequence). Trimming cost V 3 bases and J 4 bases, with 13 bases left between them. The CDR3 is 13 amino acids. For the CDR3, the DNA is TGCAGTGCTAGGTCTGTAGTTTCATACGAGCAGTACTTC. It translates to CSARSVVSYEQYF.

This clonotype appeared a few times. This sequence joins TRBV5-6 and TRBJ1-2; TRBD1 is a possible D gene (6 bases). The CDR3 runs to 14 residues. Germline V gene data show CDR1 as SGHDT and CDR2 as YYEEEE. Between the trimmed V and J ends, which lost 2 bases and 8 bases, there was a span of 16 bases. The chain's CDR3 is CASSLGTQGNGYTF. CDR3 coding DNA: TGTGCCAGCAGCTTAGGTACGCAGGGGAACGGCTACACCTTC.

The chain links TRBV20-1 to TRBJ2-7; D ambiguous. The CDR3 extends over 14 amino acids. From germline, CDR1 is DFQATT and CDR2 SNEGSKA (reference sequence). V lost 6 bases and J 0 bases, leaving 15 bases between the germline ends. The CDR3 sequence is CSATNPRSSYEQYF. As DNA, the CDR3 is TGCAGTGCGACAAACCCCAGGAGCTCCTACGAGCAGTACTTC.

This clonotype was counted at least ten times. The chain has TRBV12-3 or TRBV12-4 and TRBJ1-2, with D unclear. The V gene lost 1 base and the J gene lost 8 bases, with 14 bases spanning the gap. CDR3 length equals 14 residues. The CDR3 loop is CASSLVPGFYGYTF. The CDR3 DNA sequence: TGTGCCAGCAGTTTAGTGCCGGGTTTCTACGGCTACACCTTC.

Only a few counts were recorded for this clonotype. The J gene is TRBJ2-3, the V gene TRBV20-1, with 7 bases matching TRBD1. After removal of 6 bases from V and 0 bases from J, the junction contained 12 bases not matched to a gene. The CDR3 runs 16 residues. CDR1 is DFQATT, CDR2 SNEGSKA, per germline (reference sequence). CDR3 sequence (DNA): TGCAGTGCCATCCCCCAGGGGGTATCTAGCACAGATACGCAGTATTTT. This encodes CSAIPQGVSSTDTQYF.

This clonotype was counted at least ten times. The chain couples TRBV12-3 or TRBV12-4 to TRBJ2-1, with 8 bases fitting TRBD1. The V gene end was trimmed by 2 bases and the J gene end by 2 bases; junction bases not matched to a gene: 2. The CDR3 spans 15 residues. The CDR3 is CASSLQGATYNEQFF. The CDR3 nucleotides are TGTGCCAGCAGTTTACAGGGGGCGACCTACAATGAGCAGTTCTTC.

The chain recombines TRBV20-1 with TRBJ2-7; 8 bases agree with TRBD1. Germline assignment: CDR1 DFQATT and CDR2 SNEGSKA (reference sequence). The CDR3 extends over 12 amino acids. The V segment lost 6 bases and the J segment 6 bases; nucleotides outside the gene matches: 7. CDR3 sequence reads: CSAQGAQGEQYF. The CDR3 DNA reads as TGCAGTGCGCAGGGGGCGCAAGGCGAGCAGTACTTC.

Concerning this clonotype: The junction differs from germline at one of its ends, possibly a read error. The gene calls are TRBV18 and TRBJ2-1; either TRBD1 or TRBD2 may fit D (6 bases each). Germline V gives CDR1 KGHSH, CDR2 LQKENI. The CDR3 sequence is 14 residues long. The CDR3 protein is CTSSPNGGLFEQFF. CDR3 sequence (DNA): TGTACCAGCTCACCAAACGGGGGCCTGTTTGAGCAGTTCTTC.

The V gene is TRBV6-5, the J gene TRBJ1-2, with 7 nucleotides matching TRBD1. The J segment lost 2 bases and the V segment lost 6 bases, leaving 6 bases of the junction unmatched. The germline V gene encodes CDR1 MNHEY and CDR2 SVGAGI. CDR3 length: 14 amino acids. This CDR3 is CASRSGDSNYGYTF. CDR3 DNA: TGTGCCAGCAGGAGTGGGGACAGCAACTATGGCTACACCTTC.

The chain couples TRBV12-3 or TRBV12-4 to TRBJ1-1, with no clear D. The CDR3 is 13 amino acids. V was trimmed by 5 bases and J by 5 bases, leaving 12 bases between them. The CDR3 sequence is CASSAFSRTEAFF. The CDR3 DNA reads TGTGCCAGCAGTGCCTTCTCAAGAACTGAAGCTTTCTTT.

In its sample, this clonotype was seen many times. The rearrangement joins TRBV20-1 to TRBJ2-1; 9 bases map to TRBD1. Germline V gene lookup returns CDR1 DFQATT and CDR2 SNEGSKA (reference sequence). The CDR3 totals 12 residues. The V segment lost 5 bases and the J segment 4 bases; nucleotides outside the gene matches: 0. CDR3 in amino acids: CSAGTGYNEQFF. The CDR3 DNA reads as TGCAGTGCTGGGACAGGGTACAATGAGCAGTTCTTC.

The genes are TRBV7-8 and TRBJ2-5, with 8 nucleotides matching TRBD1. Germline V lookup: CDR1 SGHVS, CDR2 FQNEAQ. This CDR3 comprises 16 residues. V lost 3 bases and J lost 5; bases outside the gene matches: 11. The CDR3 protein is CASSLPWTGRGETQYF. CDR3 bases: TGTGCCAGCAGCTTGCCGTGGACAGGGAGAGGGGAGACCCAGTACTTC.

The chain has TRBV11-2 and TRBJ2-4, with D perhaps matching TRBD2 (6 bases). Per germline, CDR1 SGHAT and CDR2 FQNNGV. CDR3 size: 14 residues. Trimming shortened V by 5 bases and J by 8 bases, and 16 bases separated the two germline ends. The CDR3 DNA sequence: TGTGCCAGCAGCCTTGGGGGGTTAAAGGACATTCAGTACTTC. It yields the protein CASSLGGLKDIQYF.

About this clonotype: A much more abundant neighbour one base away suggests this may be a read error. The chain couples TRBV20-1 to TRBJ2-5, with D possibly matching TRBD1 (7 bases). The CDR3 spans 12 residues. V lost 5 bases and J 11 bases, leaving 18 bases between the germline ends. Germline V gene sequence: CDR1 DFQATT, CDR2 SNEGSKA (reference sequence). The CDR3 bases are TGCAGTGCTCAGGGGGGAGGAAGAAAGCAGTACTTC. The encoded protein is CSAQGGGRKQYF.

This rearrangement joins TRBV5-1 to TRBJ2-3; D gene ambiguous. Between the trimmed V and J ends, which lost 0 bases and 2 bases, there was a span of 10 bases. This CDR3 has 15 residues. Per germline, CDR1 SGHRS and CDR2 YFSETQ. CDR3 sequence: CASSLVGTITDTQYF. The CDR3 bases are TGCGCCAGCAGCTTGGTCGGCACAATCACAGATACGCAGTATTTT.

The CDR3 sequence: CASSHPGQGGSTGELFF. The CDR3 DNA is TGTGCCAGCAGCCACCCAGGACAGGGAGGGAGCACCGGGGAGCTGTTTTTT. The chain combines TRBV4-2 with TRBJ2-2; possibly TRBD1 for D (8 bases). Deletions cut 3 bases from V and 4 bases from J, with 18 bases between. Germline CDR1 LGHNA, CDR2 YNFKEQ. The CDR3 length is 17 residues.

The sample holds a few counts of this clonotype. The V call is TRBV28, the J call TRBJ1-1, with TRBD1 as a possible D gene (6 bases). CDR1 is MDHEN, CDR2 SYDVKM, per germline. This CDR3 spans 14 amino acids. V was clipped by 6 bases and J by 2 bases, with 13 bases between them. CDR3 bases: TGTGCCAGCAGACTACGGGGGGCAAACACTGAAGCTTTCTTT. Amino acid sequence: CASRLRGANTEAFF.

This clonotype was detected a few times. V is TRBV25-1 and J is TRBJ2-7; 8 nucleotides match TRBD1. Germline assignment: CDR1 MGHDK and CDR2 SYGVNS. The CDR3 is 16 residues long. The V and J ends lost 4 bases and 7 bases, in that order; junction bases with no gene match: 15. CDR3 region: CASSGKTGVSYNEQYF. CDR3 coding DNA: TGTGCCAGCAGTGGCAAGACAGGGGTTTCCTACAATGAGCAGTACTTC.

This clonotype came up once. The J gene is TRBJ1-6, the V gene TRBV4-3; D unresolved. This CDR3 is 14 amino acids long. From germline, CDR1 is LGHNA and CDR2 YSLEER. Trimming took 0 bases from V and 9 from J, leaving 9 bases between them. The CDR3 bases are TGCGCCAGCAGCCAAGAGGTCCAGTCTTCACCCCTCCACTTT. Translation gives CASSQEVQSSPLHF.

This clonotype was observed at least ten times. The chain uses TRBV20-1 and TRBJ1-2; D is unresolved. The CDR3 is 13 amino acids. CDR1 and CDR2 from the germline V gene are DFQATT and SNEGSKA (reference sequence). V was shortened by 1 base and J by 6 bases, with 12 bases between the two germline ends. This CDR3 reads CSARVSLSHGYTF. The CDR3 nucleotides are TGCAGTGCTAGAGTAAGCCTATCCCATGGCTACACCTTC.

The chain joins TRBV6-5 to TRBJ1-2, with D possibly TRBD1 on 5 matching bases. Trimming removed 4 bases at V and 3 bases at J, with 9 bases between. The CDR3 runs 13 residues. Germline CDR1 reads MNHEY; CDR2 reads SVGAGI. CDR3 sequence reads: CASSCDSYYGYTF. DNA of the CDR3: TGTGCCAGCAGTTGTGACAGCTACTATGGCTACACCTTC.

This clonotype has at least ten counts. The chain uses TRBV19 and TRBJ2-7; D is perhaps TRBD1 (5 bases). The length of the CDR3 is 14 residues. Germline V CDR1 and CDR2: LNHDA, SQIVND (reference sequence). V was cut by 10 bases and J by 0 bases, with 16 bases left in between. Written as DNA, the CDR3 is TGTGCCACCTCCCTGACCCAGGGCTCCTACGAGCAGTACTTC. Translating gives CATSLTQGSYEQYF.

The genes are TRBV12-3 or TRBV12-4 and TRBJ2-3, with 9 bases matching TRBD1. The CDR3 consists of 15 residues. Trimming at V came to 4 bases and at J to 5 bases, leaving 7 bases not matched to a gene. The CDR3 DNA reads TGTGCCAGCAGTTCCCGGACAGGGGATATAGATACGCAGTATTTT. This encodes CASSSRTGDIDTQYF.

V is TRBV9 and J is TRBJ1-2; D perhaps matches TRBD1 (5 bases). Germline V CDR1 and CDR2: SGDLS, YYNGEE. This CDR3 has 13 residues. Trimming took 0 bases from V and 13 from J, leaving 16 bases between them. Here the CDR3 DNA reads TGTGCCAGCAGCGTAGTAGGGACGGATGTTTTCACCTTC. This gives the protein CASSVVGTDVFTF. The variable domain in full, with the rest retrieved from reference TRBV9 and TRBJ1-2, is DSGVTQTPKHLITATGQRVTLRCSPRSGDLSVYWYQQSLDQGLQFLIQYYNGEERAKGNILERFSAQQFPDLHSELNLSSLELGDSALYFCASSVVGTDVFTFGSGTRLTVV.

The rearrangement uses TRBV5-1 and TRBJ2-2; unclear D gene. The CDR3 sequence is 15 residues long. The V and J ends lost 2 bases and 0 bases respectively, with 8 bases between them. Germline V lookup: CDR1 SGHRS, CDR2 YFSETQ. The CDR3 sequence: CASSLRQPNTGELFF. The CDR3 nucleotides read TGCGCCAGCAGCTTACGGCAGCCGAACACCGGGGAGCTGTTTTTT.

This clonotype was seen a few times. The chain is built from TRBV7-2 and TRBJ1-5; no definite D call. CDR3 length: 10 amino acids. The V end lost 6 bases, the J end lost 7 bases, and 4 bases lay between the germline ends. Germline lookup yields CDR1 SGHTA and CDR2 FQGNSA. DNA for the CDR3: TGTGCCAGCAGGATCCAGCCCCAGCATTTT. It is translated as CASRIQPQHF.

On this clonotype: This may be a read error, as it is one base from a much larger clone. This chain links TRBV29-1 with TRBJ2-3; D ambiguous. CDR1 SQVTM and CDR2 ANQGSEA come from the germline V gene. The CDR3 consists of 15 residues. V lost 7 bases to trimming and J lost 1 base, with 18 bases between them. CDR3 sequence reads: CSAGVAVSGTDTQYF. DNA for the CDR3: TGCAGCGCTGGTGTGGCAGTGTCTGGCACAGATACGCAGTATTTT.

There are many counts of this clonotype. The rearrangement joins TRBV12-3 or TRBV12-4 to TRBJ1-5, with TRBD1 matching 11 bases. Germline trimming cut 5 bases from V and 13 bases from J; bases unmatched to any gene: 4. This CDR3 is 12 amino acids long. CDR3 nucleotide sequence: TGTGCCAGCAGTCCCGGGACAGGGGGTCAGCATTTT. The encoded protein is CASSPGTGGQHF.

This clonotype was seen a few times. V and J are TRBV20-1 and TRBJ2-3; no clear D. This CDR3 has 15 amino acids. Germline assignment: CDR1 DFQATT and CDR2 SNEGSKA (reference sequence). Trimming cost V 0 bases and J 4 bases, with 14 bases left between them. This CDR3 reads CSARDHVRYPDTQYF. In nucleotides, the CDR3 is TGCAGTGCTAGAGATCACGTGAGGTACCCAGATACGCAGTATTTT.